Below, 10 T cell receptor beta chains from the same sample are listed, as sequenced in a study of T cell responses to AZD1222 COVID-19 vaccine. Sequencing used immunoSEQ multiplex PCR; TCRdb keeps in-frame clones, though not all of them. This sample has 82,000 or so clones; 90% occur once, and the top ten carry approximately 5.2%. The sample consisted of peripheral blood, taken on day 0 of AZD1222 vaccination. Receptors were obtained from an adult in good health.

CDR3 residues: CASSLVQGRSGYTF. CDR3 DNA sequence: TGTGCCAGTAGTCTCGTACAGGGCCGTTCTGGCTACACCTTC. The chain links TRBV19 to TRBJ1-2; maybe TRBD1 (6 bases). Per germline, CDR1 LNHDA and CDR2 SQIVND (reference sequence). This CDR3 has 14 residues. The ends were cut back, 5 bases at V and 7 bases at J, with 17 bases in the middle.

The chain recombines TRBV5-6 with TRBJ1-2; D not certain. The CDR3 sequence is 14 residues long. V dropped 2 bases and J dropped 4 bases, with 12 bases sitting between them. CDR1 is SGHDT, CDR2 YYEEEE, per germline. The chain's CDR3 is CASSLQDLGYGYTF. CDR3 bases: TGTGCCAGCAGCTTACAAGATTTAGGCTATGGCTACACCTTC. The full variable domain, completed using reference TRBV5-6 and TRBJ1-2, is DAGVTQSPTHLIKTRGQQVTLRCSPKSGHDTVSWYQQALGQGPQFIFQYYEEEERQRGNFPDRFSGHQFPNYSSELNVNALLLGDSALYLCASSLQDLGYGYTFGSGTRLTVV.

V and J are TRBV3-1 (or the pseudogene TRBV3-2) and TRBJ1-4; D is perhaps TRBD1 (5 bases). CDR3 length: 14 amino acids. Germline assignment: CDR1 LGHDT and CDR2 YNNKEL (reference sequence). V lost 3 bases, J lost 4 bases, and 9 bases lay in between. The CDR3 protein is CASSHSGVNEKLFF. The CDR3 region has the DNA TGTGCCAGCAGCCATTCGGGGGTTAATGAAAAACTGTTTTTT.

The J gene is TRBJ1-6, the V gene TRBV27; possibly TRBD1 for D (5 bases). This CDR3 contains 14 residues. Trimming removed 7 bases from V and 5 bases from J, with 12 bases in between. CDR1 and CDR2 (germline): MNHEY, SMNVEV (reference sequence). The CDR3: CASTFQGHNSPLHF. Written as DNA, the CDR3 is TGTGCCAGCACCTTCCAGGGCCATAATTCACCCCTCCACTTT.

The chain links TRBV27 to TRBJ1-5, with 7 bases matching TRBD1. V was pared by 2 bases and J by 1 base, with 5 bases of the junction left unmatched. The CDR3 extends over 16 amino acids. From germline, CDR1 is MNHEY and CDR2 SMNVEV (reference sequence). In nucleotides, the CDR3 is TGTGCCAGCAGTTTAAAGGGGGCAGGAAGCAATCAGCCCCAGCATTTT. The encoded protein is CASSLKGAGSNQPQHF.

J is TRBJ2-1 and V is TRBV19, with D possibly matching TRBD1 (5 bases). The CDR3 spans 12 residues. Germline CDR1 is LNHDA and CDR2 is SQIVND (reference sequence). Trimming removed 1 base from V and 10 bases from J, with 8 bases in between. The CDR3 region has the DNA TGTGCCAGTAGTATAGGACAGCTCGAGCAGTTCTTC. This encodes CASSIGQLEQFF.

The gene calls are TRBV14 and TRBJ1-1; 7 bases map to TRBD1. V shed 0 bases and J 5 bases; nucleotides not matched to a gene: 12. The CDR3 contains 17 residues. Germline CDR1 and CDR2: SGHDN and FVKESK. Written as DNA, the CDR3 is TGTGCCAGCAGCCAAGATTTGTTCGGACAGGAGGTAACTGAAGCTTTCTTT. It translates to CASSQDLFGQEVTEAFF. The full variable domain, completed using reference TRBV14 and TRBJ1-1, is EAGVTQFPSHSVIEKGQTVTLRCDPISGHDNLYWYRRVMGKEIKFLLHFVKESKQDESGMPNNRFLAERTGGTYSTLKVQPAELEDSGVYFCASSQDLFGQEVTEAFFGQGTRLTVV.

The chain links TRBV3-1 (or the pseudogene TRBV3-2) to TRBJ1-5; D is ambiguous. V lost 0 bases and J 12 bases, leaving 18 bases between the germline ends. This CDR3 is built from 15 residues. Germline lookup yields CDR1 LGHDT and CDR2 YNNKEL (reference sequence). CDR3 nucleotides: TGTGCCAGCAGCCAAGATTTAAAAAGCCAACTCCACCAGCATTTT. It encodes CASSQDLKSQLHQHF.

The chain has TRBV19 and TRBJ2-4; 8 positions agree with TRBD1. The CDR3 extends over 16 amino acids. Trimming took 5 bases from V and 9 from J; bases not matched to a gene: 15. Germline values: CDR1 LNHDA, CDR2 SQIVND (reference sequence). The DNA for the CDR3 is TGTGCCAGTAGTTCCTCTCAGGGGGCCGTCTCAGGCATTCAGTACTTC. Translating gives CASSSSQGAVSGIQYF.

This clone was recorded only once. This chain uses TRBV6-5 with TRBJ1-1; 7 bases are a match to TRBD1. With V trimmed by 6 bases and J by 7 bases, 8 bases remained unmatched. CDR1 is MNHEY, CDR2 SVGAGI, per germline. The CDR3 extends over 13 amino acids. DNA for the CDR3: TGTGCCAGCAGGGCCTCAGGGGGAGGTGAAGCTTTCTTT. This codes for CASRASGGGEAFF.